The 13 T cell receptor beta chains below all came from one sample that was sequenced in a study of early T cells in non-severe SARS-CoV-2 infection. TCRdb ran MiXCR on the 5' RACE reads and lists one entry per CDR3 protein. The sample carries 85,000 to 100,000 distinct CDR3 sequences, around 10% recorded once. Sequencing used whole blood. These receptors came from an adult who was a healthcare worker with PCR-confirmed SARS-CoV-2 infection or an uninfected control (not recorded which).

Many counts were recorded for this clonotype. The chain combines TRBV20-1 with TRBJ2-2, with D perhaps TRBD1 or TRBD2 (5 bases each). CDR3 size: 15 residues. Per the germline V gene, CDR1 is DFQATT and CDR2 is SNEGSKA (reference sequence). The V and J ends lost 7 bases and 4 bases respectively, with 19 bases between them. CDR3 coding DNA: TGCAGTGTCCCCAATACCGGGGCGTCCACCGGGGAGCTGTTTTTT. It is translated as CSVPNTGASTGELFF.

This chain connects TRBV5-1 to TRBJ2-5; D gene uncertain. Germline loops: CDR1 SGHRS, CDR2 YFSETQ. The V gene lost 3 bases and the J gene lost 2 bases, with 8 bases spanning the gap. This CDR3 is 13 amino acids long. CDR3 coding DNA: TGCGCCAGCAGCTGGAGACAACAAGAGACCCAGTACTTC. Its protein is CASSWRQQETQYF.

This clonotype was seen many times. The chain joins TRBV7-9 to TRBJ1-2; D call uncertain. Looked up from germline, CDR1 is SEHNR and CDR2 is FQNEAQ (reference sequence). Trimming shortened V by 10 bases and J by 0 bases, and 12 bases separated the two germline ends. This CDR3 is 13 amino acids long. The CDR3, as DNA: TGTGCCATCCGCACTTCCTCTAACTATGGCTACACCTTC. Translation gives CAIRTSSNYGYTF.

This clonotype was seen only a few times. The chain joins TRBV6-5 to TRBJ2-2; 8 bases are shared with TRBD2. This CDR3 is 16 amino acids long. J lost 4 bases, V lost 5 bases, and 9 bases had no gene match. The germline CDR1 and CDR2 sequences are MNHEY and SVGAGI. The CDR3 nucleotides are TGTGCCAGCAGTACTGGACTAGCCCGGGGCACCGGGGAGCTGTTTTTT. Residues: CASSTGLARGTGELFF.

In its sample, this clonotype was seen a few times. The V call is TRBV6-6, the J call TRBJ1-1, with D perhaps matching TRBD1 (5 bases). Germline lookup yields CDR1 MNHNY and CDR2 SVGAGI (reference sequence). V was pared by 7 bases and J by 1 base, with 13 bases between. The CDR3 length is 14 residues. CDR3 in amino acids: CASTPRQTNTEAFF. CDR3 nucleotides: TGTGCCAGCACCCCCCGACAGACGAACACTGAAGCTTTCTTT.

This clonotype was picked up many times. The chain uses TRBV3-1 and TRBJ1-2; 9 bases line up with TRBD1. The germline V gene encodes CDR1 LGHDT and CDR2 YNNKEL (reference sequence). The CDR3 runs 16 residues. Unmatched junction bases numbered 10, after V lost 4 bases and J lost 4 bases. The CDR3 spells CASSRDLGTGSYGYTF. In nucleotides, the CDR3 is TGTGCCAGCAGCCGAGACTTGGGGACAGGGTCCTATGGCTACACCTTC.

This clonotype was recorded a few times. The chain employs TRBV27 and TRBJ1-2, with 10 bases aligning to TRBD1. From germline, CDR1 is MNHEY and CDR2 SMNVEV (reference sequence). There are 17 residues in the CDR3. V shed 8 bases and J 0 bases; nucleotides not matched to a gene: 12. CDR3 DNA: TGTGCCAGCCTCCCCCGGGACAGGGGATCTCCTAACTATGGCTACACCTTC. It encodes CASLPRDRGSPNYGYTF.

The sample holds a few counts of this clonotype. This chain joins TRBV20-1 and TRBJ2-7; D gene unclear. V dropped 3 bases and J dropped 3 bases, with 15 bases sitting between them. The CDR3 length is 14 residues. Germline-derived CDR1 and CDR2 are DFQATT and SNEGSKA (reference sequence). Written as DNA, the CDR3 is TGCAGTGCTAGTTACCCTATGGCCTTCTACGAGCAGTACTTC. It yields the protein CSASYPMAFYEQYF.

There are many counts of this clonotype. The chain uses TRBV3-1 and TRBJ1-4, with D hard to call. Between the trimmed V and J ends, which lost 2 bases and 0 bases, there was a span of 4 bases. The CDR3 loop spans 14 amino acids. Looked up from germline, CDR1 is LGHDT and CDR2 is YNNKEL (reference sequence). This CDR3 is CASSQRATNEKLFF. CDR3 DNA: TGTGCCAGCAGCCAAAGGGCAACTAATGAAAAACTGTTTTTT.

The table lists this clonotype with many counts. This rearrangement joins TRBV7-9 to TRBJ2-1; D may be TRBD1 (5 bases). This CDR3 is built from 13 residues. CDR1 SEHNR and CDR2 FQNEAQ come from the germline V gene (reference sequence). The ends were cut back, 3 bases at V and 4 bases at J, with 7 bases in the middle. The CDR3 DNA is TGTGCCAGCAGCTTCGCAGGGTACAATGAGCAGTTCTTC. Its translation is CASSFAGYNEQFF.

The chain links TRBV18 to TRBJ2-1; D is unclear. Trimming removed 5 bases from V and 8 bases from J, with 10 bases in between. CDR1 and CDR2 (germline): KGHSH, LQKENI. The CDR3 covers 12 residues. CDR3 residues: CASSTLADEQFF. DNA for the CDR3: TGTGCCAGCTCAACCCTCGCGGATGAGCAGTTCTTC.

The sample holds a few counts of this clonotype. The V and J genes are TRBV7-8 and TRBJ1-1, with a weak D call TRBD1 (5 bases). The CDR3 runs to 14 residues. Germline CDR1 SGHVS, CDR2 FQNEAQ. V was clipped by 2 bases and J by 1 base, with 8 bases between them. Written as DNA, the CDR3 is TGTGCCAGCAGCTTAATACAGGAGAACACTGAAGCTTTCTTT. Translation gives CASSLIQENTEAFF.

This clonotype was seen at least ten times. The V call is TRBV10-3, the J call TRBJ2-5; 12 bases map to TRBD2. J gave up 0 bases and V 9 bases, and 8 bases lay outside the gene matches. This CDR3 spans 16 amino acids. Germline V gene lookup returns CDR1 ENHRY and CDR2 SYGVKD. The CDR3 DNA reads as TGTGCCATAGGGACTAGCGGGCCATATAACCAAGAGACCCAGTACTTC. It translates to CAIGTSGPYNQETQYF.